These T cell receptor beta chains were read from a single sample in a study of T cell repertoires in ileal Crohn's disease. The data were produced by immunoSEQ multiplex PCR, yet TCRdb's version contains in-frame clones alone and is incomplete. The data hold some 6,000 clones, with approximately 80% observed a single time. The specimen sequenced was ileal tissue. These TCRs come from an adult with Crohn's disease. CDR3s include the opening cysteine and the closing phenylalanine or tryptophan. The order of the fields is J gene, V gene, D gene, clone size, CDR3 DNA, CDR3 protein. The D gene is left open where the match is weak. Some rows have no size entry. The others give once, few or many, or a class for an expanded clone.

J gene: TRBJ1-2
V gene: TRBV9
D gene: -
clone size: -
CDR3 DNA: TGTGCCAGCAGAGAACAGGGCTATGGCTACACCTTC
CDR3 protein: CASREQGYGYTF

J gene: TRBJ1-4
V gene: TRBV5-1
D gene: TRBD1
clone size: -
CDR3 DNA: TGCGCCAGCAGCGCTTTGGTCCAGGGGGGAACTAATGAAAAACTGTTTTTT
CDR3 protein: CASSALVQGGTNEKLFF

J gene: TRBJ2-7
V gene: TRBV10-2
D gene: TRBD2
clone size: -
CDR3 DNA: TGCGCCAGCAGTGAGTCGACGCCTAGCGGAGCCTACGAGCAGTACTTC
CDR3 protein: CASSESTPSGAYEQYF

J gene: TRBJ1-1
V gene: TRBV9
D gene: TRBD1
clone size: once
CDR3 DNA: TGTGCCAGCAGCGAGGGGGCCGTAAACACTGAAGCTTTCTTT
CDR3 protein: CASSEGAVNTEAFF

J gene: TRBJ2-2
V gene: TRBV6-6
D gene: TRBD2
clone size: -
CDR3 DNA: TGTGCCAGCAGTTTCGGCGGGGGGGTGAACACCGGGGAGCTGTTTTTT
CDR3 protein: CASSFGGGVNTGELFF

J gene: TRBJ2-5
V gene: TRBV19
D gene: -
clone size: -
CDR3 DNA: TGTGCCAGTAGTATATGGCGGGGAACCCAGTACTTC
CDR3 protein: CASSIWRGTQYF

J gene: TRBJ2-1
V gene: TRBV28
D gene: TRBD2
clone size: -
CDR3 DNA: TGTGCCAGCAGTCTAGCGGGGGCTGGCAATGAGCAGTTCTTC
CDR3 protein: CASSLAGAGNEQFF

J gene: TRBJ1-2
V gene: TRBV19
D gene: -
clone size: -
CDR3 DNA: TGTGCCAGTACTGTCCTAAGGGGCTATGGCTACACCTTC
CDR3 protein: CASTVLRGYGYTF

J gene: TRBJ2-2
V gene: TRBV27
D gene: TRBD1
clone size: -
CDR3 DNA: TGTGCCAGCAGTCTGAGACAGGGGGTTCCCGGGGAGCTGTTTTTT
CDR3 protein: CASSLRQGVPGELFF

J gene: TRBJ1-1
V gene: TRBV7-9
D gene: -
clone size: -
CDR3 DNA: TGTGCCAGCAGCTTAGGAGCGAACACTGAAGCTTTCTTT
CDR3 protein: CASSLGANTEAFF

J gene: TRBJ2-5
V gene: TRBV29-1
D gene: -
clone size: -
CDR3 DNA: TGCAGCGCACTGGTCGGGAAGACCCAGTACTTC
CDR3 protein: CSALVGKTQYF

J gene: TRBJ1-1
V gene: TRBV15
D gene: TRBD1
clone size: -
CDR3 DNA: TGTGCCACCAGCAGAGATCGGTCCAGGGGGTTTCGGAACACTGAAGCTTTCTTT
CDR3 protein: CATSRDRSRGFRNTEAFF

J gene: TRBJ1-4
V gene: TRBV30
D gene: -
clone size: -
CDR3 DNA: TGTGCCTGGAGTCCCGGTGATAAGAGGCGAGAAAAACTGTTTTTT
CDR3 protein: CAWSPGDKRREKLFF

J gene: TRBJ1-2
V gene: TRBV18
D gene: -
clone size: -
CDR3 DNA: TGTGCCAGCTCACCCGGGACACAAGCTAACTATGGCTACACCTTC
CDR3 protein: CASSPGTQANYGYTF

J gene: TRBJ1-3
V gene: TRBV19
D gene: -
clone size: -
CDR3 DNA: TGTGCCAGTAGTATAGACCCGGACAGCCGCTCTGGAAACACCATATATTTT
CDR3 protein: CASSIDPDSRSGNTIYF

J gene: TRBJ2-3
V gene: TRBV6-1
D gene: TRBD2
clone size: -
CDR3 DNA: TGTGCCAGCAGTGGGACTAGCGGGGGCGCAGATACGCAGTATTTT
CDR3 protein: CASSGTSGGADTQYF

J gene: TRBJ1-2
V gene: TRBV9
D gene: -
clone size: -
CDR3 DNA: TGTGCCAGCAGCCCCTCCCTAACGCGAACGGAAGCTAACTATGGCTACACCTTC
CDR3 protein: CASSPSLTRTEANYGYTF

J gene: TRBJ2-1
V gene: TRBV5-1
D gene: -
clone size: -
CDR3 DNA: TGCGCCAGCAGCGACGGACTCCTGGATCACAATGAGCAGTTCTTC
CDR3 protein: CASSDGLLDHNEQFF

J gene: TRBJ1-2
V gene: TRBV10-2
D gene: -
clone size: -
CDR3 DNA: TGCGCCAGCGGCACGGGCTCTAACTATGGCTACACCTTC
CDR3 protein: CASGTGSNYGYTF

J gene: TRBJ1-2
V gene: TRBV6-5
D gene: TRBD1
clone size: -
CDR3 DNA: TGTGCCAGCAGTTACCAGGGACAGGGAATTTCGGGCTACACCTTC
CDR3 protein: CASSYQGQGISGYTF

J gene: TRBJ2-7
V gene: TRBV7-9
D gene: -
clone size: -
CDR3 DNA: TGTGCCAGCAGCTTCTCGTGGGCCCCCTCCTACGAGCAGTACTTC
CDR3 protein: CASSFSWAPSYEQYF

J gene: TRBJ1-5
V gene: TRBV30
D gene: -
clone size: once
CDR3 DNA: TGTGCCTGGAGTTCATATACAGGGAGCAATCAGCCCCAGCATTTT
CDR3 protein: CAWSSYTGSNQPQHF

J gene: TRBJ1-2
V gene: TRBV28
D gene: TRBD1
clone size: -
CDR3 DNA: TGTGCCAGCAGTGGTACAGGGGCCTCTAACTATGGCTACACCTTC
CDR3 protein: CASSGTGASNYGYTF

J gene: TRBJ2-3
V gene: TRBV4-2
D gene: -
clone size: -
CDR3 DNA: TGTGCCAGCAGCGGACAGGCGGGGGGCACAGATACGCAGTATTTT
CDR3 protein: CASSGQAGGTDTQYF

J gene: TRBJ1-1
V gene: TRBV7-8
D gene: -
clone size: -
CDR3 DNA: TGTGCCAGCAGCTTAAACAGGGATCTTGCTTTCTTT
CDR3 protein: CASSLNRDLAFF

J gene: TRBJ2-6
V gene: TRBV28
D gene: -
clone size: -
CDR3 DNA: TGTGCCAGCAGCTCAAGCAGGGGTGGTGGCTCTGGGGCCAACGTCCTGACTTTC
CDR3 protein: CASSSSRGGGSGANVLTF

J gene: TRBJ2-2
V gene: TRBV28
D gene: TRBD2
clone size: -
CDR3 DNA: TGTGCCAGCAGTTTATGGTCTAGCGGGAACACCGGGGAGCTGTTTTTT
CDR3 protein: CASSLWSSGNTGELFF

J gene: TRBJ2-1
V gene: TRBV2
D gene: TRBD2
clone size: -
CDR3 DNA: TGTGCCAGCAGTGACGCGGCTAGCGGGGGCTATGAGCAGTTCTTC
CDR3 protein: CASSDAASGGYEQFF

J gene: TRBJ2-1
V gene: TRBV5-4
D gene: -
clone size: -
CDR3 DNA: TGTGCCAGCAGCTTGTTGGGCAATGAGCAGTTCTTC
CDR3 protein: CASSLLGNEQFF

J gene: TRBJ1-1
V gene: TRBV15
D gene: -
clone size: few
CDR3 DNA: TGTGCCACCAGCATCCCTGGGTCGGCTGAAGCTTTCTTT
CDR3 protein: CATSIPGSAEAFF

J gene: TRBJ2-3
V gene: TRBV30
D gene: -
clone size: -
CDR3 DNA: TGTGCCTGGAAATTGGGGGCTAGCACAGATACGCAGTATTTT
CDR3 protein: CAWKLGASTDTQYF

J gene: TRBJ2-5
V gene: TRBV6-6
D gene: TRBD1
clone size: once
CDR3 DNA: TGTGCCAGCAGGGGTCCCGGACAGGGGGCAGAGACCCAGTACTTC
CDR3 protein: CASRGPGQGAETQYF

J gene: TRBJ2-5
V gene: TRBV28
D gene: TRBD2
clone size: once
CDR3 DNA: TGTGCCAGCAGCGACGCAAAGCTAGCGGGGGGCCAAGAGACCCAGTACTTC
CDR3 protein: CASSDAKLAGGQETQYF

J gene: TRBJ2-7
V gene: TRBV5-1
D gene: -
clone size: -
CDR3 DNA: TGCGCCAGCAGTTTACCCCCTTCTACAGGGAACGAGCAGTACTTC
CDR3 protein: CASSLPPSTGNEQYF

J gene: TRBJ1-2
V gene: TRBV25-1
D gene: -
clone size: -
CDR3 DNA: TGTGCCAGCAGTGAGCAGGGGCGAGCTAACTATGGCTACACCTTC
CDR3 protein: CASSEQGRANYGYTF

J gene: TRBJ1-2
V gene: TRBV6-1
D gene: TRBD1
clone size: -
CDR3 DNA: TGTGCCAGCAGTGATCAGGGGGACGCCTATGGCTACACCTTC
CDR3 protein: CASSDQGDAYGYTF

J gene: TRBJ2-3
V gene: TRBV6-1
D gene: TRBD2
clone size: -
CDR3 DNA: TGTGCCAGCCTAGCGGGGGGATCCTCAGATACGCAGTATTTT
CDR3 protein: CASLAGGSSDTQYF

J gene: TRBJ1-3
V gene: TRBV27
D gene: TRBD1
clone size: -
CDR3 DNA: TGTGCCACCAGAACGACAGGGGAGGGAGGAAACACCATATATTTT
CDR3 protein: CATRTTGEGGNTIYF

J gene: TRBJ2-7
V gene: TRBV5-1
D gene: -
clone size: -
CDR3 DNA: TGCGCCAGCAGCGAGATTCCCAACGAGCAGTACTTC
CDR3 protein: CASSEIPNEQYF

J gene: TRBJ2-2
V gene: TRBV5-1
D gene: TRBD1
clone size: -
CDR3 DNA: TGCGCCAGCAGCTTGGGCGACAGGGGCCGCACCGGGGAGCTGTTTTTT
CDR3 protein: CASSLGDRGRTGELFF

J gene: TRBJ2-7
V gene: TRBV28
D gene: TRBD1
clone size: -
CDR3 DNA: TGTGCCATTTCAGGACAGGGGAACTCCTACGAGCAGTACTTC
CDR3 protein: CAISGQGNSYEQYF

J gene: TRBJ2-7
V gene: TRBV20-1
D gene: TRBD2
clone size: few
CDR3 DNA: TGCAGTGCTCGCCGGGGGGGCGAGCAGTACTTC
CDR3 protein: CSARRGGEQYF

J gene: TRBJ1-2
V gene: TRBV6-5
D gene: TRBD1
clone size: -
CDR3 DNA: TGTGCCAGCAGTTACTCGGACAGGGTATCTGGCTACACCTTC
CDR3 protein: CASSYSDRVSGYTF

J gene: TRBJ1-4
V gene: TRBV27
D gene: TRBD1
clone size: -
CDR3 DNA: TGTGCCAGCAGCCTCAGACAGGGAGGAAAACTGTTTTTT
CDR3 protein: CASSLRQGGKLFF

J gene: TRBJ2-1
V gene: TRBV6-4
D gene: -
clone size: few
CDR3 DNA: TGTGCCAGCAGTGCCACTCCGACAGGCTCCCCTTTAAATGAGCAGTTCTTC
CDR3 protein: CASSATPTGSPLNEQFF

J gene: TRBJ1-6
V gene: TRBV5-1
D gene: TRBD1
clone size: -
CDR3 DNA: TGCGCCAGCAGCCGACAGGGGGCCGATTCACCCCTCCACTTT
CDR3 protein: CASSRQGADSPLHF

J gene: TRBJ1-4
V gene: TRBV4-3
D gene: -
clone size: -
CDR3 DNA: TGCGCCAGCAGCCAAAGGGAGCCATCCCCAACTAATGAAAAACTGTTTTTT
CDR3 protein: CASSQREPSPTNEKLFF

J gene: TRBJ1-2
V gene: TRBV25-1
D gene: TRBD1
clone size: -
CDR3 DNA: TGTGCCAGCAGTGAATTCGGACAGGGTAACTATGGCTACACCTTC
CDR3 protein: CASSEFGQGNYGYTF

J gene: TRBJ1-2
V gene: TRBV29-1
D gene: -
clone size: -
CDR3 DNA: TGCAGCGTTGTTCTGGGGAACTATGGCTACACCTTC
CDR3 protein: CSVVLGNYGYTF

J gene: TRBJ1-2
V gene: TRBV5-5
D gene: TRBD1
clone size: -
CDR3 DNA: TGTGCCAGCAGCTTAACGGGACAGAACAGGGTGGATGGCTACACCTTC
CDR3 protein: CASSLTGQNRVDGYTF

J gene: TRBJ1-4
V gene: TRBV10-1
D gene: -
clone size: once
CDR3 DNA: TGCGCCAGCAGTGCAAGTAATGAAAAACTGTTTTTT
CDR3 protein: CASSASNEKLFF

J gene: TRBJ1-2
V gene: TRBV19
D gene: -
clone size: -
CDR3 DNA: TGTGCCAGTAGACCCCCGGTTGCACGAGACTATGGCTACACCTTC
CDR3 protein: CASRPPVARDYGYTF

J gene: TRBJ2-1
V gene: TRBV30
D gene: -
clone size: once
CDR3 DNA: TGTGCCTGGATGAAGGACCGCAACAATGAGCAGTTCTTC
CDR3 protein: CAWMKDRNNEQFF

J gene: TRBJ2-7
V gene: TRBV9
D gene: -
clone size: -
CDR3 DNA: TGTGCCAGCAGCGAGTTCCCATCCTACGAGCAGTACTTC
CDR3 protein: CASSEFPSYEQYF

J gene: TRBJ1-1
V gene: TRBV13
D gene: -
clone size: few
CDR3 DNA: TGTGCCAGCAGCGCCTGGGACCGCGCTGAAGCTTTCTTT
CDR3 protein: CASSAWDRAEAFF